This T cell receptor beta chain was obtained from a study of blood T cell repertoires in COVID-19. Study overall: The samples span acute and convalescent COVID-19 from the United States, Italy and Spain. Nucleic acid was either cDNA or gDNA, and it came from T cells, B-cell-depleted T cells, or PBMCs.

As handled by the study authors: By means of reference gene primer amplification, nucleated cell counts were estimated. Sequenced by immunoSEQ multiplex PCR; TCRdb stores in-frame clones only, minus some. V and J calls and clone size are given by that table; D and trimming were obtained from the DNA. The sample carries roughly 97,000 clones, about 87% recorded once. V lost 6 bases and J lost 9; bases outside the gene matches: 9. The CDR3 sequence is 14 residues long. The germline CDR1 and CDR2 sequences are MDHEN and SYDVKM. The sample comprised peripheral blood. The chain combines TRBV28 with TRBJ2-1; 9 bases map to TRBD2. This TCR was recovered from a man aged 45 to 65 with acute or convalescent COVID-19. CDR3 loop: CASRGLATGGEQFF. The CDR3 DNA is TGTGCCAGCAGGGGACTAGCCACCGGGGGTGAGCAGTTCTTC.